This T cell receptor beta chain was sequenced for a study of cytomegalovirus exposure and HLA in healthy donors. On this clone itself: Its antigen is unidentified.

Overall study findings and caveats: Accounts indicate the classifier identified cytomegalovirus status with strong specificity and sensitivity.

CDR3 length: 15 amino acids. After removal of 6 bases from V and 9 bases from J, the junction contained 11 bases not matched to a gene. The germline V gene encodes CDR1 MNHEY and CDR2 SVGAGI. Measured with immunoSEQ multiplex PCR; TCRdb has only the in-frame clones, and not every one. The repertoire holds tens of thousands of clones, with about 96% as singletons. This sequence joins TRBV6-5 and TRBJ2-1; the match to TRBD2 covers 10 bases. Specimen: PBMCs. The receptor comes from a man aged 18 to 30 in good health and CMV-seronegative. The CDR3 DNA is TGTGCCAGCAGCCGGACTAGCGGACCCCCGAGTGAGCAGTTCTTC. Translation: CASSRTSGPPSEQFF.